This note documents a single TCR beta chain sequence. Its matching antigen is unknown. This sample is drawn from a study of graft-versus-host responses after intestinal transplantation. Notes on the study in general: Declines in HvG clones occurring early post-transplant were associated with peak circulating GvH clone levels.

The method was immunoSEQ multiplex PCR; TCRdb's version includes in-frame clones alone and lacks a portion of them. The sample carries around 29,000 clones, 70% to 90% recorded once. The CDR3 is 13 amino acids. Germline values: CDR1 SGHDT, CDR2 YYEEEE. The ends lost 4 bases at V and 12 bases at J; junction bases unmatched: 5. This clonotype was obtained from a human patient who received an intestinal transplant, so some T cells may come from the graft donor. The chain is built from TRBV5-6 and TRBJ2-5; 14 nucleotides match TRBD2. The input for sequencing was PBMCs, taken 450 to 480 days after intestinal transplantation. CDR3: CASSRLAGGIKYF. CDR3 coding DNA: TGTGCCAGCAGCCGACTAGCGGGGGGGATTAAGTACTTC.